A selection of T cell receptor beta chains follows, all from one sample in a study of breast tumors, draining lymph nodes, adjacent tissues. TCRdb recomputed calls from the multiplex PCR reads with MiXCR, one row per CDR3 protein. This sample yields under 80,000 distinct CDR3 sequences, of which less than 45% are seen a single time; approximately 9.1% belongs to the top ten. The source material was breast tumor tissue. The receptors shown here come from a female donor with breast cancer. Some clones in this sample may be carry-over from other donors' samples. CDR3s include the opening cysteine and the closing phenylalanine or tryptophan. The D gene is left open where the match is weak. Expanded clones get a size class; other rows say once, few or many, or leave the size out.

V gene: TRBV10-2; J gene: TRBJ2-7; D gene: .; clone size: .; CDR3 protein: CARLNRDSGLYEQYF; CDR3 DNA: TGCGCCAGATTAAACAGGGATAGTGGCCTCTACGAGCAGTACTTC
V gene: TRBV6-6; J gene: TRBJ2-1; D gene: TRBD2; clone size: many; CDR3 protein: CASSATSGMANEQFF; CDR3 DNA: TGTGCCAGCAGTGCGACTAGCGGGATGGCCAATGAGCAGTTCTTC
V gene: TRBV5-4; J gene: TRBJ2-1; D gene: .; clone size: .; CDR3 protein: CASSLGGGGGSYNEQFF; CDR3 DNA: TGTGCCAGCAGCTTGGGGGGCGGAGGGGGCTCCTACAATGAGCAGTTCTTC
V gene: TRBV7-3; J gene: TRBJ1-6; D gene: .; clone size: .; CDR3 protein: CASSLNVRKNSPLHF; CDR3 DNA: TGTGCCAGCAGCTTAAATGTCAGGAAGAATTCACCCCTCCACTTT
V gene: TRBV9; J gene: TRBJ2-5; D gene: TRBD2; clone size: many; CDR3 protein: CASSVDAGGAETQYF; CDR3 DNA: TGTGCCAGCAGCGTAGATGCGGGAGGGGCCGAGACCCAGTACTTC
V gene: TRBV15; J gene: TRBJ2-3; D gene: .; clone size: .; CDR3 protein: CATSRVGSRTDTRYF; CDR3 DNA: TGTGCCACCAGCAGAGTTGGCAGTCGCACAGATACGCGGTATTTT
V gene: TRBV20-1; J gene: TRBJ1-2; D gene: .; clone size: many; CDR3 protein: CSATPGGSPWYGYTF; CDR3 DNA: TGCAGTGCTACCCCGGGGGGCAGCCCCTGGTATGGCTACACCTTC
V gene: TRBV15; J gene: TRBJ2-1; D gene: .; clone size: .; CDR3 protein: CATSSPGVDAYNEQFF; CDR3 DNA: TGTGCCACCAGCAGCCCCGGGGTAGATGCCTACAATGAGCAGTTCTTC
V gene: TRBV27; J gene: TRBJ2-3; D gene: TRBD1; clone size: .; CDR3 protein: CASSSGQGTPAADTQYF; CDR3 DNA: TGTGCCAGCAGTTCGGGACAGGGAACCCCTGCCGCAGATACGCAGTATTTT
V gene: TRBV5-8; J gene: TRBJ1-6; D gene: TRBD1; clone size: many; CDR3 protein: CASSLGDRRASPLHF; CDR3 DNA: TGTGCCAGCAGCTTGGGGGACAGGCGGGCTTCACCCCTCCACTTT
V gene: TRBV9; J gene: TRBJ1-3; D gene: .; clone size: once; CDR3 protein: CASSPRMGAPGNTIYF; CDR3 DNA: TGCGCCAGCAGCCCCCGTATGGGAGCCCCTGGAAACACCATATATTTT
V gene: TRBV14; J gene: TRBJ1-2; D gene: TRBD1; clone size: once; CDR3 protein: CASSQEGQGAGGYTF; CDR3 DNA: TGTGCCAGCAGCCAAGAGGGACAGGGGGCAGGGGGCTACACCTTC
V gene: TRBV11-2; J gene: TRBJ1-6; D gene: .; clone size: .; CDR3 protein: CASSLVTSGRGNSPLHF; CDR3 DNA: TGTGCCAGCAGCTTAGTCACTAGCGGGAGAGGTAATTCACCCCTCCACTTT
V gene: TRBV10-3; J gene: TRBJ1-2; D gene: .; clone size: few; CDR3 protein: CAISEGLGYTF; CDR3 DNA: TGTGCCATCAGTGAAGGTCTTGGCTACACCTTC
V gene: TRBV12-3/TRBV12-4; J gene: TRBJ1-4; D gene: .; clone size: .; CDR3 protein: CASRGTSGRVNYNEKLFF; CDR3 DNA: TGTGCCAGCAGGGGGACTAGCGGGAGGGTGAACTACAATGAAAAACTGTTTTTT
V gene: TRBV29-1; J gene: TRBJ2-7; D gene: TRBD1; clone size: .; CDR3 protein: CSATGTGMSYEQYF; CDR3 DNA: TGCAGCGCAACCGGGACAGGTATGTCCTACGAGCAGTACTTC
V gene: TRBV10-1; J gene: TRBJ1-3; D gene: TRBD1; clone size: .; CDR3 protein: CASSTGTGKPHIF; CDR3 DNA: TGCGCCAGCAGCACGGGGACAGGGAAACCCCATATATTT
V gene: TRBV20-1; J gene: TRBJ2-1; D gene: .; clone size: medium-sized; CDR3 protein: CSARRDTFNEQFF; CDR3 DNA: TGCAGTGCCAGACGGGATACATTTAATGAGCAGTTCTTC
V gene: TRBV5-8; J gene: TRBJ1-5; D gene: TRBD1; clone size: many; CDR3 protein: CASSLEVGTGGRQPQHF; CDR3 DNA: TGTGCCAGCAGCTTGGAAGTAGGGACAGGGGGCAGACAGCCCCAGCATTTT
V gene: TRBV12-3/TRBV12-4; J gene: TRBJ1-5; D gene: .; clone size: .; CDR3 protein: CASSLAGEGNNQPQHF; CDR3 DNA: TGTGCCAGCAGTTTAGCAGGGGAGGGGAACAATCAGCCCCAGCATTTT
V gene: TRBV9; J gene: TRBJ1-5; D gene: .; clone size: .; CDR3 protein: CASSVDGKNQPQHF; CDR3 DNA: TGTGCCAGCAGCGTAGATGGTAAAAATCAGCCCCAGCATTTT
V gene: TRBV20-1; J gene: TRBJ2-3; D gene: TRBD2; clone size: many; CDR3 protein: CSASTSGRPDTQYF; CDR3 DNA: TGCAGTGCTAGTACTAGCGGGAGGCCAGATACGCAGTATTTT
V gene: TRBV20-1; J gene: TRBJ2-3; D gene: .; clone size: .; CDR3 protein: CSAYVGGVRTDAQYF; CDR3 DNA: TGCAGTGCCTATGTTGGCGGAGTGAGGACAGATGCGCAGTATTTT
V gene: TRBV11-3; J gene: TRBJ2-5; D gene: TRBD1; clone size: many; CDR3 protein: CASSVGQGAETQYF; CDR3 DNA: TGTGCCAGCAGCGTAGGACAGGGGGCAGAGACCCAGTACTTC
V gene: TRBV16; J gene: TRBJ1-1; D gene: .; clone size: .; CDR3 protein: CASSQSTLNTEAFF; CDR3 DNA: TGTGCCAGCAGCCAATCTACCCTGAACACTGAAGCTTTCTTT
V gene: TRBV19; J gene: TRBJ2-2; D gene: TRBD2; clone size: .; CDR3 protein: CASRSSGSGELFF; CDR3 DNA: TGTGCCAGTAGGTCTAGCGGTTCCGGGGAGCTGTTTTTT
V gene: TRBV6-4; J gene: TRBJ2-2; D gene: .; clone size: many; CDR3 protein: CASRDSNTGELFF; CDR3 DNA: TGTGCCAGCAGGGATTCGAACACCGGGGAGCTGTTTTTT
V gene: TRBV20-1; J gene: TRBJ1-4; D gene: .; clone size: .; CDR3 protein: CSARELEGAEKLFF; CDR3 DNA: TGCAGTGCTAGAGAATTGGAAGGGGCCGAAAAACTGTTTTTT
V gene: TRBV7-3; J gene: TRBJ2-7; D gene: .; clone size: many; CDR3 protein: CASGRGAGSSYEQYF; CDR3 DNA: TGTGCCAGCGGACGGGGTGCAGGGAGCTCCTACGAGCAGTACTTC
V gene: TRBV6-2/TRBV6-3; J gene: TRBJ2-4; D gene: .; clone size: .; CDR3 protein: CASSYLGENIQYF; CDR3 DNA: TGTGCCAGCAGTTACTTGGGCGAAAACATTCAGTACTTC
V gene: TRBV5-6; J gene: TRBJ1-5; D gene: TRBD1; clone size: many; CDR3 protein: CASSLGAGTGGWNQPQHF; CDR3 DNA: TGTGCCAGCAGCTTGGGTGCCGGGACAGGGGGCTGGAATCAGCCCCAGCATTTT
V gene: TRBV5-1; J gene: TRBJ2-1; D gene: TRBD2; clone size: many; CDR3 protein: CASSPLAGSSYNEQFF; CDR3 DNA: TGCGCCAGCAGCCCGTTAGCGGGGAGCTCCTACAATGAGCAGTTCTTC
V gene: TRBV25-1; J gene: TRBJ2-1; D gene: TRBD2; clone size: many; CDR3 protein: CASKRGRTVNEQFF; CDR3 DNA: TGTGCCAGCAAGCGGGGGAGGACTGTCAATGAGCAGTTCTTC
V gene: TRBV19; J gene: TRBJ1-5; D gene: .; clone size: medium-sized; CDR3 protein: CASSSRSNQPQHF; CDR3 DNA: TGTGCCAGTAGTAGCCGAAGCAATCAGCCCCAGCATTTT
V gene: TRBV24-1; J gene: TRBJ2-7; D gene: TRBD1; clone size: .; CDR3 protein: CATSATGTELYEQYF; CDR3 DNA: TGTGCCACCAGCGCAACCGGGACAGAGCTCTACGAGCAGTACTTC
V gene: TRBV19; J gene: TRBJ1-4; D gene: TRBD1; clone size: .; CDR3 protein: CASSLGQDEKLFF; CDR3 DNA: TGTGCCAGTAGTCTGGGACAGGATGAAAAACTGTTTTTT
V gene: TRBV5-6; J gene: TRBJ1-2; D gene: TRBD1; clone size: many; CDR3 protein: CASSSDRTNYGYTF; CDR3 DNA: TGTGCCAGCAGCTCGGACAGGACTAACTATGGCTACACCTTC
V gene: TRBV20-1; J gene: TRBJ2-5; D gene: .; clone size: .; CDR3 protein: CVLLCQQLGTRRDQETQYF; CDR3 DNA: .
V gene: TRBV9; J gene: TRBJ2-3; D gene: .; clone size: .; CDR3 protein: CASSVGSRTDTQYF; CDR3 DNA: TGTGCCAGCAGCGTAGGGTCGAGGACAGATACGCAGTATTTT
V gene: TRBV7-8; J gene: TRBJ2-3; D gene: TRBD1; clone size: medium-sized; CDR3 protein: CASSLRQGETDTQYF; CDR3 DNA: TGTGCCAGCAGCTTAAGACAGGGGGAAACAGATACGCAGTATTTT
V gene: TRBV27; J gene: TRBJ2-3; D gene: TRBD2; clone size: many; CDR3 protein: CASSLYGGFTDTQYF; CDR3 DNA: TGTGCCAGCAGTTTATACGGGGGGTTCACAGATACGCAGTATTTT
V gene: TRBV7-8; J gene: TRBJ2-1; D gene: TRBD2; clone size: few; CDR3 protein: CASSRSRGGVAGVYSYNEQFF; CDR3 DNA: TGTGCCAGCAGCCGTAGCCGGGGGGGGGTAGCGGGAGTCTACTCCTACAATGAGCAGTTCTTC